This is a list of T cell receptor beta chains from one sample in a study of shared clonotypes between healthy human individuals. TCRdb's copy holds only in-frame clones and misses some; the assay was immunoSEQ multiplex PCR. Of 700,000 or so clones listed, roughly 78% are singletons. Sequencing input: memory CD4+ T cells sorted from blood. Every receptor here comes from a woman aged 25 to 39 in good health. Each CDR3 is given with its conserved first and last residue. A D gene is named only where the DNA matches it firmly. Size is omitted from some rows. Given values are once, few, many or a class for expanded clones.

clone size: -
D gene: -
J gene: TRBJ1-2
V gene: TRBV10-3
CDR3 protein: CAISGAGNGYTF
CDR3 DNA: TGTGCCATCAGTGGGGCAGGTAACGGCTACACCTTC

clone size: -
D gene: -
J gene: TRBJ2-7
V gene: TRBV29-1
CDR3 protein: CSVDRGSHEQYF
CDR3 DNA: TGCAGCGTTGATCGGGGGAGCCACGAGCAGTACTTC

clone size: -
D gene: TRBD2
J gene: TRBJ2-5
V gene: TRBV23-1
CDR3 protein: CASSQSRRPGTSGHSQETQYF
CDR3 DNA: TGCGCCAGCAGTCAATCACGCAGACCAGGGACTAGCGGACATAGCCAAGAGACCCAGTACTTC

clone size: few
D gene: TRBD1
J gene: TRBJ2-1
V gene: TRBV7-9
CDR3 protein: CASAGQANYNEQFF
CDR3 DNA: TGTGCCAGCGCCGGACAGGCAAATTACAATGAGCAGTTCTTC

clone size: -
D gene: TRBD1
J gene: TRBJ1-6
V gene: TRBV5-1
CDR3 protein: CASRLQGVDSPLHF
CDR3 DNA: TGCGCCAGCAGGCTACAGGGGGTGGATTCACCCCTCCACTTT

clone size: once
D gene: -
J gene: TRBJ1-3
V gene: TRBV7-8
CDR3 protein: CASSFDTTSGNTIYF
CDR3 DNA: TGTGCCAGCAGCTTCGACACGACCTCTGGAAACACCATATATTTT

clone size: -
D gene: TRBD1
J gene: TRBJ1-5
V gene: TRBV6-1
CDR3 protein: CASSGRQGYSNQPQHF
CDR3 DNA: TGTGCCAGCAGTGGCCGACAGGGCTATAGCAATCAGCCCCAGCATTTT

clone size: -
D gene: -
J gene: TRBJ2-7
V gene: TRBV5-1
CDR3 protein: CASSFEGSWEQYF
CDR3 DNA: TGCGCCAGCAGCTTCGAGGGTTCCTGGGAGCAGTACTTC

clone size: -
D gene: TRBD2
J gene: TRBJ2-4
V gene: TRBV30
CDR3 protein: CAWSVLAGAQNIQYF
CDR3 DNA: TGTGCCTGGAGTGTACTAGCGGGGGCTCAAAACATTCAGTACTTC

clone size: -
D gene: -
J gene: TRBJ2-6
V gene: TRBV5-1
CDR3 protein: CASRPGTGANVLTF
CDR3 DNA: TGCGCCAGCAGACCCGGAACTGGGGCCAACGTCCTGACTTTC

clone size: -
D gene: -
J gene: TRBJ2-7
V gene: TRBV4-2
CDR3 protein: CASSQGGTQAYEQYF
CDR3 DNA: TGTGCCAGCAGCCAAGGAGGGACGCAGGCCTACGAGCAGTACTTC

clone size: -
D gene: TRBD2
J gene: TRBJ2-7
V gene: TRBV30
CDR3 protein: CAWSHKGLAGGEQYF
CDR3 DNA: TGTGCCTGGAGCCATAAGGGACTAGCGGGAGGCGAGCAGTACTTC

clone size: -
D gene: TRBD1
J gene: TRBJ1-4
V gene: TRBV6-5
CDR3 protein: CASSHSGTGGEKLFF
CDR3 DNA: TGTGCCAGCAGCCATTCCGGGACAGGTGGTGAAAAACTGTTTTTT

clone size: -
D gene: -
J gene: TRBJ1-1
V gene: TRBV6-1
CDR3 protein: CASRGLRNTEAFF
CDR3 DNA: TGTGCCAGCAGGGGGCTACGAAACACTGAAGCTTTCTTT

clone size: few
D gene: -
J gene: TRBJ2-1
V gene: TRBV5-1
CDR3 protein: CASSLGDFYNEQFF
CDR3 DNA: TGCGCCAGCAGCTTGGGGGACTTCTACAATGAGCAGTTCTTC

clone size: few
D gene: TRBD2
J gene: TRBJ2-3
V gene: TRBV7-2
CDR3 protein: CASSLGTSVDTQYF
CDR3 DNA: TGTGCCAGCAGCTTAGGGACTAGCGTAGATACGCAGTATTTT

clone size: -
D gene: -
J gene: TRBJ2-7
V gene: TRBV11-3
CDR3 protein: CASSLGDSKTYEQYF
CDR3 DNA: TGTGCCAGCAGCTTAGGGGATAGCAAAACCTACGAGCAGTACTTC

clone size: few
D gene: TRBD2
J gene: TRBJ2-2
V gene: TRBV6-6
CDR3 protein: CASSQGLANTGELFF
CDR3 DNA: TGTGCCAGCAGTCAGGGACTAGCGAACACCGGGGAGCTGTTTTTT

clone size: -
D gene: TRBD2
J gene: TRBJ2-7
V gene: TRBV6-5
CDR3 protein: CATHPTSGRNYEQYF
CDR3 DNA: TGTGCCACGCATCCGACTAGCGGTCGGAACTACGAGCAGTACTTC

clone size: -
D gene: -
J gene: TRBJ1-1
V gene: TRBV6-5
CDR3 protein: CASSRGAEAFF
CDR3 DNA: TGTGCCAGCAGCCGGGGAGCTGAAGCTTTCTTT

clone size: -
D gene: TRBD2
J gene: TRBJ2-1
V gene: TRBV6-1
CDR3 protein: CASSLAGSYNEQFF
CDR3 DNA: TGTGCCAGCAGCCTAGCGGGGTCCTACAATGAGCAGTTCTTC

clone size: -
D gene: -
J gene: TRBJ1-2
V gene: TRBV6-5
CDR3 protein: CASSSLLPGGYTF
CDR3 DNA: TGTGCCAGCAGTTCCCTCTTACCGGGGGGCTACACCTTC

clone size: -
D gene: -
J gene: TRBJ1-2
V gene: TRBV15
CDR3 protein: CATSPGQLVYGYTF
CDR3 DNA: TGTGCCACCAGCCCTGGACAACTCGTATATGGCTACACCTTC

clone size: -
D gene: TRBD2
J gene: TRBJ2-1
V gene: TRBV28
CDR3 protein: CASLTSGSQPSYNEQFF
CDR3 DNA: TGTGCCAGCCTGACTAGCGGATCACAGCCATCCTACAATGAGCAGTTCTTC

clone size: -
D gene: -
J gene: TRBJ1-3
V gene: TRBV2
CDR3 protein: CASRADLGSGNTIYF
CDR3 DNA: TGTGCCAGCAGGGCAGACCTAGGCTCTGGAAACACCATATATTTT

clone size: once
D gene: -
J gene: TRBJ2-3
V gene: TRBV2
CDR3 protein: CASSRGLPNTDTQYF
CDR3 DNA: TGTGCCAGCAGTAGGGGACTCCCGAACACAGATACGCAGTATTTT

clone size: -
D gene: TRBD1
J gene: TRBJ1-2
V gene: TRBV4-2
CDR3 protein: CASSQDPGQGRDGYTF
CDR3 DNA: TGTGCCAGCAGCCAAGACCCCGGACAGGGGAGGGATGGCTACACCTTC

clone size: -
D gene: -
J gene: TRBJ1-2
V gene: TRBV5-1
CDR3 protein: CASSPMDSGGGYTF
CDR3 DNA: TGCGCCAGCAGCCCAATGGACAGCGGGGGTGGCTACACCTTC

clone size: many
D gene: TRBD2
J gene: TRBJ2-5
V gene: TRBV5-4
CDR3 protein: CASSLAGGPGETQYF
CDR3 DNA: TGTGCCAGCAGCCTAGCGGGAGGGCCGGGGGAGACCCAGTACTTC

clone size: -
D gene: -
J gene: TRBJ2-5
V gene: TRBV5-4
CDR3 protein: CASSLRAGMETQYF
CDR3 DNA: TGTGCCAGCAGCTTGCGGGCAGGGATGGAGACCCAGTACTTC

clone size: -
D gene: -
J gene: TRBJ2-7
V gene: TRBV28
CDR3 protein: CASSDGTDPGEQYF
CDR3 DNA: TGTGCCAGCAGTGATGGGACGGACCCTGGCGAGCAGTACTTC

clone size: -
D gene: -
J gene: TRBJ2-3
V gene: TRBV27
CDR3 protein: CASSLSSGVRGGTQYF
CDR3 DNA: TGTGCCAGCAGTTTATCGAGCGGGGTCAGGGGGGGGACGCAGTATTTT

clone size: -
D gene: -
J gene: TRBJ1-1
V gene: TRBV7-2
CDR3 protein: CASRQGAGTEAFF
CDR3 DNA: TGTGCCAGCAGACAGGGAGCGGGAACTGAAGCTTTCTTT